This TCR beta chain was profiled in a study of blood T cell repertoires in COVID-19. Germline CDR1 MNHEY, CDR2 SVGAGI. Trimming removed 6 bases at V and 3 bases at J, with 18 bases between. This CDR3 comprises 15 residues. Allocation to cohorts depended on clinical history reported by the participants. Symptom resolution, clearance, or two negative PCRs marked the recovered donors of Cohort 3. Per the original data handling: Amplified reference gene primers provided the basis for estimating nucleated cell counts. Sequenced by immunoSEQ multiplex PCR; TCRdb stores in-frame clones only, minus some. V and J calls and clone size are as listed in that table; D and trimming were resolved from the DNA. The sample has over 250,000 clones; 87% are singletons. There are a few counts of this clone.

This rearrangement joins TRBV6-5 to TRBJ2-7, with D possibly matching TRBD2 (6 bases). The sample was PBMCs or T cells enriched from blood (not recorded which). The source is a woman aged 18-35 years who had recovered from COVID-19. The CDR3 loop is CASRGGLREFYEQYF. The DNA for the CDR3 is TGTGCCAGCAGGGGGGGTTTACGGGAGTTCTACGAGCAGTACTTC.